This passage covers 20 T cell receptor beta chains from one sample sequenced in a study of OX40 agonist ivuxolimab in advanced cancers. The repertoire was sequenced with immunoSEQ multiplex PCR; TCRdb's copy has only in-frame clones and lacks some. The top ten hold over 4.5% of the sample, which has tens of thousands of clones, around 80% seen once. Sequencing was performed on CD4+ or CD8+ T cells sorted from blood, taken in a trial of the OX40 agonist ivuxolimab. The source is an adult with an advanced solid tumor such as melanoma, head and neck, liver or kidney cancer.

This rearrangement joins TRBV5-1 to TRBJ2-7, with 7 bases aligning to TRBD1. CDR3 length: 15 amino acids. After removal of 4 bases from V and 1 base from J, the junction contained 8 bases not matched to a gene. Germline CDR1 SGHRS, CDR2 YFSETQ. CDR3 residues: CASSAAGTESYEQYF. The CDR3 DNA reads TGCGCCAGCAGCGCAGCCGGGACAGAATCCTACGAGCAGTACTTC.

Written as DNA, the CDR3 is TGTGCCTGGAGTGTAGGGAGAGACATTCAGTACTTC. Translating it yields CAWSVGRDIQYF. J is TRBJ2-4 and V is TRBV30, with D maybe TRBD2 (5 bases). The germline CDR1 and CDR2 sequences are GTSNPN and SVGIG (reference sequence). Between the trimmed V and J ends, which lost 0 bases and 8 bases, there was a span of 8 bases. The CDR3 contains 12 residues. Together with reference TRBV30 and TRBJ2-4, the CDR3 gives the full variable domain: SQTIHQWPATLVQPVGSPLSLECTVEGTSNPNLYWYRQAAGRGLQLLFYSVGIGQISSEVPQNLSASRPQDRQFILSSKKLLLSDSGFYLCAWSVGRDIQYFGAGTRLSVL.

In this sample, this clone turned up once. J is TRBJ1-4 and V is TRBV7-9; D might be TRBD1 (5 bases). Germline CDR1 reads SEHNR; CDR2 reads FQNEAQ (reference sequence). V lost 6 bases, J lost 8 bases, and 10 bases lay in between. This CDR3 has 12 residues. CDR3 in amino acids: CASSIWGEKLFF. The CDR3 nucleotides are TGTGCCAGCAGTATCTGGGGGGAAAAACTGTTTTTT.

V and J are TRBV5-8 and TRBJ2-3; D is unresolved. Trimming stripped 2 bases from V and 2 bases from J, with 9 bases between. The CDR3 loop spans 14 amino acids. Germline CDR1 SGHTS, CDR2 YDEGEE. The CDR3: CASSLVEFTDTQYF. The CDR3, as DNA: TGTGCCAGCAGCTTAGTGGAGTTCACAGATACGCAGTATTTT. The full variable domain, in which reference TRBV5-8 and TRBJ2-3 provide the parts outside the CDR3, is EAGVTQSPTHLIKTRGQQATLRCSPISGHTSVYWYQQALGLGLQFLLWYDEGEERNRGNFPPRFSGRQFPNYSSELNVNALELEDSALYLCASSLVEFTDTQYFGPGTRLTVL.

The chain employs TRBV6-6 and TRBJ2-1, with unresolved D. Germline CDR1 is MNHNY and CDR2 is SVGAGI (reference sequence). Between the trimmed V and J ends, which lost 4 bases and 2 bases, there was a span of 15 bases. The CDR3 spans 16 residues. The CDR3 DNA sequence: TGTGCCAGCAGTTCTTTAGGCGGTGGGGCCTACAATGAGCAGTTCTTC. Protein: CASSSLGGGAYNEQFF.

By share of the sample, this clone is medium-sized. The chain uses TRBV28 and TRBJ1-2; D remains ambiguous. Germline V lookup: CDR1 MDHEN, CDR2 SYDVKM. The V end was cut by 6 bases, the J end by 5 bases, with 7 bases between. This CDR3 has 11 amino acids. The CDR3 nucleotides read TGTGCCAGCAGCCGGACTTATGGCTACACCTTC. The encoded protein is CASSRTYGYTF.

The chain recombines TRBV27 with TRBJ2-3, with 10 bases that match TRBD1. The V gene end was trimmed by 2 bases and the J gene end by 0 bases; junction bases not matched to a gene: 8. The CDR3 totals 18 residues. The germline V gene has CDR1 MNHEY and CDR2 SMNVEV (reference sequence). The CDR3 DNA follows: TGTGCCAGCAGTTTAGGGGACAGGGGTTGGAGTAGCACAGATACGCAGTATTTT. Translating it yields CASSLGDRGWSSTDTQYF.

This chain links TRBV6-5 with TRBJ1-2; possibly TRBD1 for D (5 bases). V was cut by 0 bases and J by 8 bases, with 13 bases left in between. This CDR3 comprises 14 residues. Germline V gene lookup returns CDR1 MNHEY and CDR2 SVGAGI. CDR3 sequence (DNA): TGTGCCAGCAGTTACTCGGGGCAGGGAGGCGGCTACACCTTC. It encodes CASSYSGQGGGYTF.

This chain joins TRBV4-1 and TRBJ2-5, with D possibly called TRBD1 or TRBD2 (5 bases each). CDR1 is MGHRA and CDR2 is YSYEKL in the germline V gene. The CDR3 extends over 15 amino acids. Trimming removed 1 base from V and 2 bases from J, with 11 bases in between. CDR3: CASSQVARQQETQYF. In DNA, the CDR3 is TGCGCCAGCAGCCAAGTAGCGAGACAGCAAGAGACCCAGTACTTC.

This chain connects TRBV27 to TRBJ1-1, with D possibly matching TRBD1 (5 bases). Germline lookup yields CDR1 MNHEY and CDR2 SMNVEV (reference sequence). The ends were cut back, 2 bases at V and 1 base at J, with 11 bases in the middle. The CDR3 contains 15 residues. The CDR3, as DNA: TGTGCCAGCAGTTTACCTCCGGGGACGAACACTGAAGCTTTCTTT. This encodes CASSLPPGTNTEAFF.

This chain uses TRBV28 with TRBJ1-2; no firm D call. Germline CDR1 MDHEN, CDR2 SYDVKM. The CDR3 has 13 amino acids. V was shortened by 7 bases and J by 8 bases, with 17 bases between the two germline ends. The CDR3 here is CASTQVLTMGYTF. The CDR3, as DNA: TGTGCCAGCACCCAAGTCCTAACAATGGGCTACACCTTC.

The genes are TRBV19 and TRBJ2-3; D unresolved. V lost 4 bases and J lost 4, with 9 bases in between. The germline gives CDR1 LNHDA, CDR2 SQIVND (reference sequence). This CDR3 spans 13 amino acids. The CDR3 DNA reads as TGTGCCAGTAGTAGCCGCCCTGCAGATACGCAGTATTTT. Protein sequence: CASSSRPADTQYF. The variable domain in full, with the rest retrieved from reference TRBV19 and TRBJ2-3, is DGGITQSPKYLFRKEGQNVTLSCEQNLNHDAMYWYRQDPGQGLRLIYYSQIVNDFQKGDIAEGYSVSREKKESFPLTVTSAQKNPTAFYLCASSSRPADTQYFGPGTRLTVL.

CDR3 residues: CASSFIRDGGNTIYF. For the CDR3, the DNA is TGTGCCAGCAGCTTTATCAGGGACGGTGGAAACACCATATATTTT. This sequence joins TRBV7-9 and TRBJ1-3; a possible D gene is TRBD1 (5 bases). Germline V lookup: CDR1 SEHNR, CDR2 FQNEAQ (reference sequence). V gave up 3 bases and J gave up 3 bases, with 12 bases separating them. The CDR3 is 15 residues long. Based on the CDR3 plus reference TRBV7-9 and TRBJ1-3, the full variable domain is DTGVSQNPRHKITKRGQNVTFRCDPISEHNRLYWYRQTLGQGPEFLTYFQNEAQLEKSRLLSDRFSAERPKGSFSTLEIQRTEQGDSAMYLCASSFIRDGGNTIYFGEGSWLTVV.

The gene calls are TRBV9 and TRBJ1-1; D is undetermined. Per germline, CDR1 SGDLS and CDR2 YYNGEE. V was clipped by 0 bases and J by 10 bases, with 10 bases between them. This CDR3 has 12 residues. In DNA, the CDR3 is TGTGCCAGCAGCGTAGCTACAGAATTAGCTTTCTTT. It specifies CASSVATELAFF. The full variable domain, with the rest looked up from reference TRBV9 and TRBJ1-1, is DSGVTQTPKHLITATGQRVTLRCSPRSGDLSVYWYQQSLDQGLQFLIQYYNGEERAKGNILERFSAQQFPDLHSELNLSSLELGDSALYFCASSVATELAFFGQGTRLTVV.

The CDR3 DNA sequence: TGTGCCAGCAGCCGAGCACCAGTGGACGAGCAGTACTTC. Encoded protein: CASSRAPVDEQYF. The V call is TRBV11-3, the J call TRBJ2-7; no clear D gene. Trimming removed 5 bases from V and 5 bases from J, with 13 bases in between. The CDR3 runs 13 residues. The germline V gene has CDR1 SGHNT and CDR2 YENEEA.

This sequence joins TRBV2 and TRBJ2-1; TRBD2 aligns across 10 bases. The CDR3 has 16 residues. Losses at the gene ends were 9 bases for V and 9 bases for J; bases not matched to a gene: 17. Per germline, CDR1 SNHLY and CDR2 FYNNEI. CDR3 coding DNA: TGTGCCAGTGAGGTGACTAGCGGGCGTACGGGGGGTGAGCAGTTCTTC. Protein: CASEVTSGRTGGEQFF.

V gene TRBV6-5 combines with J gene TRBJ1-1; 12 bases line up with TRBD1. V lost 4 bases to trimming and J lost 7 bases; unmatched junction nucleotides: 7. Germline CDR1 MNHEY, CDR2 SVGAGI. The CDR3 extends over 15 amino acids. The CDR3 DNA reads TGTGCCAGCAGTTTCTGGGACAGGGGGCATGGTGAAGCTTTCTTT. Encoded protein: CASSFWDRGHGEAFF.

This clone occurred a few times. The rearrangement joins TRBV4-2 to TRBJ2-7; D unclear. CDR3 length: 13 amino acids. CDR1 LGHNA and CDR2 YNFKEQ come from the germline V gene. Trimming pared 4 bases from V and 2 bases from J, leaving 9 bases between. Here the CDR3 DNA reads TGTGCCAGCAGCCCGCAAATGGCCTACGAGCAGTACTTC. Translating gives CASSPQMAYEQYF.

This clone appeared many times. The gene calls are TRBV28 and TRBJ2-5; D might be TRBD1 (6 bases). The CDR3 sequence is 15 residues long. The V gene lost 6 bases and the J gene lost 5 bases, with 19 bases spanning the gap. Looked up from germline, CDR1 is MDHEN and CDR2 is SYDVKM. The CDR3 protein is CASSLPTGRTETQYF. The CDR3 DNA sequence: TGTGCCAGCAGCTTGCCCACAGGGCGTACGGAGACCCAGTACTTC.

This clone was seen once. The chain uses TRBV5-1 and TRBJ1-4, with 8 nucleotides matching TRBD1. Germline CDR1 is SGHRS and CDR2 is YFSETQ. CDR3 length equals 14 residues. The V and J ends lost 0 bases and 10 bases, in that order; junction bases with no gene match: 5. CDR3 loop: CASSLEGQDGKLFF. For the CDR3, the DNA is TGCGCCAGCAGCTTGGAGGGACAGGACGGAAAACTGTTTTTT.